Described below is a single TCR beta chain sequence and its context. This CDR3 has 17 amino acids. With 0 bases removed from V and 4 bases from J, the gap between germline ends came to 15 bases. Looked up from germline, CDR1 is LNHDA and CDR2 is SQIVND (reference sequence). TCRdb keeps only in-frame clones here, not all; method: immunoSEQ multiplex PCR. The sample shows approximately 1,500,000 clones, nearly 99% of them seen only once. The data stem from a study of shared clonotypes between healthy human individuals. The sample consisted of naive CD4+ T cells sorted from blood. Documented subset: CD45RA+ positively selected. The J gene is TRBJ2-2, the V gene TRBV19; D is possibly TRBD2 (5 bases). The receptor's source is a man aged 25-45 years in good health. The CDR3 sequence is CASSIDLRGGSTGELFF. The DNA for the CDR3 is TGTGCCAGTAGTATAGACCTTCGAGGAGGCAGCACCGGGGAGCTGTTTTTT. The whole variable domain, remainder taken from reference TRBV19 and TRBJ2-2, is DGGITQSPKYLFRKEGQNVTLSCEQNLNHDAMYWYRQDPGQGLRLIYYSQIVNDFQKGDIAEGYSVSREKKESFPLTVTSAQKNPTAFYLCASSIDLRGGSTGELFFGEGSRLTVL.